This T cell receptor beta chain was retrieved from a study of Tregs in tolerant kidney transplant recipients. Study-level points and caveats: Biological reproducibility was not directly addressed in this study. Some patients' samples used different primers over time, so nucleotide sequences weren't comparable. The small number of patients limits these findings pending further validation.

TCRdb's table, derived via immunoSEQ multiplex PCR, lists solely in-frame clones and lacks some. The sample carries 85,000 to 100,000 clones, 93% recorded once. To note about this clone: Antigen: not known.

Sequencing used CD4+ T cells from blood, obtained before the transplant. The sequence was collected from a human donor who received a combined kidney and bone marrow transplant.

The CDR3 DNA sequence: TGTGCCAGAAGCTTCCGGACAGGCAATGAGCAGTTCTTC. Encoded protein: CARSFRTGNEQFF. J is TRBJ2-1 and V is TRBV5-3; 7 bases align to TRBD1. TRBV5-3 carries the ORF label, with uncertain function. Unmatched junction bases numbered 2, after V lost 2 bases and J lost 6 bases. CDR3 length: 13 amino acids.